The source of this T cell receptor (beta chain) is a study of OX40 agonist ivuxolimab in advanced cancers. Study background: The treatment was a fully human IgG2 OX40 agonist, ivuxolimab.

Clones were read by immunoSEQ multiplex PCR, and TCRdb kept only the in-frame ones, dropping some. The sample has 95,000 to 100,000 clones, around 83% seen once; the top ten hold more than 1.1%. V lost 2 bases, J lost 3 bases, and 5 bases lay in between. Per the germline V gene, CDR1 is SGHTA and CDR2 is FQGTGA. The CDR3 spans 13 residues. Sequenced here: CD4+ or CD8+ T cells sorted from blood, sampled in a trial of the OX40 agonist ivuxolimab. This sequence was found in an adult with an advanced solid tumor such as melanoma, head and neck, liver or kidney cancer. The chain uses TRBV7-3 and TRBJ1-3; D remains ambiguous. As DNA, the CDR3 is TGTGCCAGCAGCTTAGGGGATGGAAACACCATATATTTT. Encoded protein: CASSLGDGNTIYF.